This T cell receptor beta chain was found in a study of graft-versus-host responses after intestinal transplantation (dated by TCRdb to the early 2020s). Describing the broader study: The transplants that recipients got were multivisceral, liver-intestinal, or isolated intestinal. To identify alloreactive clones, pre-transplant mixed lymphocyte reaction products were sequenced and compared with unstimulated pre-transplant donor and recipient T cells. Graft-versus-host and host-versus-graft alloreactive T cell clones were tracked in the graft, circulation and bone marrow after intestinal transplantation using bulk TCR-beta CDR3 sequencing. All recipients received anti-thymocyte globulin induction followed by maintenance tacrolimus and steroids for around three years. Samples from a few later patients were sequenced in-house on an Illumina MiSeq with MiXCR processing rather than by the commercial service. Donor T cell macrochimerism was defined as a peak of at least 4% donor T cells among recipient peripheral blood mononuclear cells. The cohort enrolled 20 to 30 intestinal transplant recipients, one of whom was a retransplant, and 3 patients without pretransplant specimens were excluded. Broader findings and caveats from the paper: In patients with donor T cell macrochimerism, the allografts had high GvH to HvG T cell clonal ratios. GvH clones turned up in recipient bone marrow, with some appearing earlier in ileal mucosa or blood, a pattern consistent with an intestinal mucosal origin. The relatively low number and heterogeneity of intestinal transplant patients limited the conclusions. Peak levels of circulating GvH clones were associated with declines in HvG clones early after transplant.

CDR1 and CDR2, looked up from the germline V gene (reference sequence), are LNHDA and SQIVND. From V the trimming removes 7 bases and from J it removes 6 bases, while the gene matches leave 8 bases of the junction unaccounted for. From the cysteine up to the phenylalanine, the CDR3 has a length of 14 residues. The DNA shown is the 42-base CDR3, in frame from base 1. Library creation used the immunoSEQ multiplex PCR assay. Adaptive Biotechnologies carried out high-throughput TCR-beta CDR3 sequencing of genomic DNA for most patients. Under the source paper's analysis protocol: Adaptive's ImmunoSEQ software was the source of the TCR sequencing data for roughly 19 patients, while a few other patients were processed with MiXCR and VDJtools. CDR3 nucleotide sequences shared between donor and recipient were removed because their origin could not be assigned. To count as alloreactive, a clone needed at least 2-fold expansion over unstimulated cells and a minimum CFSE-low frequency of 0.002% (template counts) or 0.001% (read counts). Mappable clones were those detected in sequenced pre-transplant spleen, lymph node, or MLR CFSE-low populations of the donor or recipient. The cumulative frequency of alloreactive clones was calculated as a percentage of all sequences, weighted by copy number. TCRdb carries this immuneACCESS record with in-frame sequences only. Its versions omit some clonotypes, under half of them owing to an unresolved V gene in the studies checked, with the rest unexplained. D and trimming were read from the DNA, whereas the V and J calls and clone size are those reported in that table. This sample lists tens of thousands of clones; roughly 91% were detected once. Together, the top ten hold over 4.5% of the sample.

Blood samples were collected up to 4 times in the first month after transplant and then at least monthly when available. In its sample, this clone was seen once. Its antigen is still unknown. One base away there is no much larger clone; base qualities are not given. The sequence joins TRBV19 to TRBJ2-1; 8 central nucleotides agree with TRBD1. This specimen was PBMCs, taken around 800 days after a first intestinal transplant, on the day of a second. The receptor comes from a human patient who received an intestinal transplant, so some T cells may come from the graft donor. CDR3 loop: CASTRQGSLNEQFF. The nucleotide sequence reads TGTGCCAGTACAAGACAGGGGTCTCTCAATGAGCAGTTCTTC.